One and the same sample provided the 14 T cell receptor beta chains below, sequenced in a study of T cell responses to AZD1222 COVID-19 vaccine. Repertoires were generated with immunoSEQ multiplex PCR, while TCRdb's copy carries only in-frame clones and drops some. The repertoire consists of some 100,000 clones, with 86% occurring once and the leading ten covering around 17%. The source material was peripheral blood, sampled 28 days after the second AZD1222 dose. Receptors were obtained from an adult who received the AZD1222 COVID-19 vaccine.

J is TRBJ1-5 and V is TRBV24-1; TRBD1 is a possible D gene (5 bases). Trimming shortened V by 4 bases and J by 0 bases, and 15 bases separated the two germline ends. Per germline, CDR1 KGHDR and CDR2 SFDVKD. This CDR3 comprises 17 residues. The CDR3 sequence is CATSDNRDLPSNQPQHF. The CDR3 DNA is TGTGCCACCAGTGACAACCGGGACCTACCTAGCAATCAGCCCCAGCATTTT.

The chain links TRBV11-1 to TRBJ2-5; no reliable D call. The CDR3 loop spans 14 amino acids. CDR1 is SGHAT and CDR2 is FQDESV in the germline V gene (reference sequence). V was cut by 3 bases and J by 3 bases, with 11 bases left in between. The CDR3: CASSFTGLKETQYF. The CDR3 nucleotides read TGTGCCAGCAGCTTTACCGGTTTAAAAGAGACCCAGTACTTC.

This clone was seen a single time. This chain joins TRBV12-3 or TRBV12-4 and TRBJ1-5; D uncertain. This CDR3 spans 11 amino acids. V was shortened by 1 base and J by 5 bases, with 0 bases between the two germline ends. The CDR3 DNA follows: TGTGCCAGCAGTTTAGATCAGCCCCAGCATTTT. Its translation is CASSLDQPQHF.

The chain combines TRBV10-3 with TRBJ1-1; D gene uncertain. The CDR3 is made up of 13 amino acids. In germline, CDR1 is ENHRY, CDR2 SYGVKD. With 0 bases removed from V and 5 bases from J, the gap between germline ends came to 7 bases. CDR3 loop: CAISESAETEAFF. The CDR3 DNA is TGTGCCATCAGTGAGTCGGCAGAGACTGAAGCTTTCTTT.

In nucleotides, the CDR3 is TGTGCCAGTGCTCAGAGCACAGATACGCAGTATTTT. It yields the protein CASAQSTDTQYF. The V and J genes are TRBV25-1 and TRBJ2-3; D not certain. Trimming stripped 9 bases from V and 0 bases from J, with 7 bases between. From germline, CDR1 is MGHDK and CDR2 SYGVNS. The CDR3 runs to 12 residues.

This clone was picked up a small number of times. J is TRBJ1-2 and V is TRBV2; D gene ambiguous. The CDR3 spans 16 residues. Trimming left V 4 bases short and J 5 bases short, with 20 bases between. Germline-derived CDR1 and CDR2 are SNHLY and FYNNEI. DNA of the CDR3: TGTGCCAGCAGTGGTTTTATCGGGCGGAAAGCATATGGCTACACCTTC. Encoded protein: CASSGFIGRKAYGYTF.

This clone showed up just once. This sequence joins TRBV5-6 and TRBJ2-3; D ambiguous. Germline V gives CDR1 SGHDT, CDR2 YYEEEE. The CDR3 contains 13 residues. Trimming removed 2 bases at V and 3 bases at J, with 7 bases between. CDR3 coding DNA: TGTGCCAGCAGCTTCGTGGTAACAGATACGCAGTATTTT. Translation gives CASSFVVTDTQYF.

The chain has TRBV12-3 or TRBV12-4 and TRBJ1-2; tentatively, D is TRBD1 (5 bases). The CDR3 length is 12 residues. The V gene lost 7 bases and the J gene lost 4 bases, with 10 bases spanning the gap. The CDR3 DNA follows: TGTGCCAGCACCGGGCAGGGCTATGGCTACACCTTC. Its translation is CASTGQGYGYTF.

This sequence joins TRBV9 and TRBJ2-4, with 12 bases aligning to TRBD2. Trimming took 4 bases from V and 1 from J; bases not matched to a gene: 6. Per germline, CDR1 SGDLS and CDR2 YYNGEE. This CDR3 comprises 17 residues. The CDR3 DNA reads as TGTGCCAGCAGCCTTGGACTAGCGGGGATCGCCAAAAACATTCAGTACTTC. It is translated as CASSLGLAGIAKNIQYF.

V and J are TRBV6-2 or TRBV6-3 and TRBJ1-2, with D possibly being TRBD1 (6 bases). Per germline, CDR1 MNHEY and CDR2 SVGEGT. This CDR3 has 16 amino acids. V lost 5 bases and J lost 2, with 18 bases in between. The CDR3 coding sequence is TGTGCCAGCAGTCGCATCGACCCGGGGGCCAACTATGGCTACACCTTC. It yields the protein CASSRIDPGANYGYTF.

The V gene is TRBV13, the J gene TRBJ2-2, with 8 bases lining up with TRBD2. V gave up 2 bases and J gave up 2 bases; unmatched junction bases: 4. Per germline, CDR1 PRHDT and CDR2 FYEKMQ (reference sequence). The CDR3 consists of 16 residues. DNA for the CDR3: TGTGCCAGCAGCTTAAAGGGACTAGGAAACACCGGGGAGCTGTTTTTT. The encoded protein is CASSLKGLGNTGELFF. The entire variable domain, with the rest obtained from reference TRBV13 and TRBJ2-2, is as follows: AAGVIQSPRHLIKEKRETATLKCYPIPRHDTVYWYQQGPGQDPQFLISFYEKMQSDKGSIPDRFSAQQFSDYHSELNMSSLELGDSALYFCASSLKGLGNTGELFFGEGSRLTVL.

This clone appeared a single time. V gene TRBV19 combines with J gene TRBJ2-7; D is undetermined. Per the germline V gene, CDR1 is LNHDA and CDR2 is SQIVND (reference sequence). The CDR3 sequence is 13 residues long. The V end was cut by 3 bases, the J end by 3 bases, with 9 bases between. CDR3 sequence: CASSMVENYEQYF. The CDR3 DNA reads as TGTGCCAGTAGTATGGTGGAGAACTACGAGCAGTACTTC.

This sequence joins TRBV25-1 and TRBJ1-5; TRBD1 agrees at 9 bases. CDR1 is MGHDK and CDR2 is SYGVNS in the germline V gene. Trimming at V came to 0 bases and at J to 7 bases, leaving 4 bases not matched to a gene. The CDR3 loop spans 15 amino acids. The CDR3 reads CASSEYQQGAQPQHF. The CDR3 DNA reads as TGTGCCAGCAGTGAATATCAACAGGGGGCACAGCCCCAGCATTTT.

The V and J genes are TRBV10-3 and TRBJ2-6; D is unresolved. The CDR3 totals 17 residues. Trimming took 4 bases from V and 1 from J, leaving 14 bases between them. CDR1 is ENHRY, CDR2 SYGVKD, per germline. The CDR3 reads CAISGSSEVSGANVLTF. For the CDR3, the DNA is TGTGCCATCAGTGGGTCCTCGGAAGTTTCTGGGGCCAACGTCCTGACTTTC.